Shown below are 20 T cell receptor beta chains from a single sample sequenced in a study of T cell responses to AZD1222 COVID-19 vaccine. Method: immunoSEQ multiplex PCR; TCRdb's copy keeps in-frame clones and lacks some. The table shows more than 70,000 clones, with roughly 88% occurring only once. Specimen: peripheral blood, collected on day 0 of AZD1222 vaccination. Source of these receptors: an adult in good health.

This chain connects TRBV6-4 to TRBJ1-1; tentative D call: TRBD1 (5 bases). V dropped 2 bases and J dropped 4 bases, with 11 bases sitting between them. Germline V gene data show CDR1 as MRHNA and CDR2 as SNTAGT. This CDR3 spans 14 amino acids. In nucleotides, the CDR3 is TGTGCCAGCAGTGACACGGGGGGGTCCACTGAAGCTTTCTTT. Its translation is CASSDTGGSTEAFF.

This clone has just one count. The chain combines TRBV7-6 with TRBJ2-2; D unresolved. Germline V gives CDR1 SGHVS, CDR2 FNYEAQ. The CDR3 is made up of 13 amino acids. V lost 5 bases and J 7 bases, leaving 11 bases between the germline ends. CDR3 DNA sequence: TGTGCCAGCAGCCTTCAGCCGGTCGGGGAGCTGTTTTTT. As protein: CASSLQPVGELFF.

Details on this clone: A junction end diverges from the germline sequence, so it may reflect a read error. The chain links TRBV6-1 to TRBJ2-7; 8 bases align to TRBD2. This CDR3 comprises 13 residues. Per germline, CDR1 MNHNS and CDR2 SASEGT. CDR3 sequence (DNA): TGTGCCAGCAGGGAAGGGACTAGGGGGGAGCAGTACTTC. Translating gives CASREGTRGEQYF.

The chain links TRBV19 to TRBJ2-3; D may correspond to TRBD1 or TRBD2 (5 bases each). This CDR3 is 18 amino acids long. Germline CDR1 is LNHDA and CDR2 is SQIVND (reference sequence). Between the trimmed V and J ends, which lost 3 bases and 2 bases, there was a span of 21 bases. The CDR3, as DNA: TGTGCCAGTAGTATCCTACTGGGATTTGAGGGGCTCACAGATACGCAGTATTTT. Translation gives CASSILLGFEGLTDTQYF.

The V call is TRBV7-2, the J call TRBJ2-5; perhaps TRBD2 as D (5 bases). This CDR3 has 15 residues. CDR1 and CDR2 (germline): SGHTA, FQGNSA. V lost 0 bases and J lost 2, with 10 bases in between. CDR3 amino acids: CASSLAGPGQETQYF. The DNA of the CDR3 is TGTGCCAGCAGCTTAGCAGGGCCGGGGCAAGAGACCCAGTACTTC.

The rearrangement links TRBV7-2 to TRBJ1-2, with 8 positions matching TRBD1. The CDR3 loop spans 16 amino acids. The trim removed 1 base at V and 6 bases at J, leaving 10 bases unmatched. Germline loops: CDR1 SGHTA, CDR2 FQGNSA. The CDR3 here is CASSLVSFGTGHGYTF. In nucleotides, the CDR3 is TGTGCCAGCAGCTTAGTTAGCTTCGGGACAGGTCATGGCTACACCTTC.

The gene calls are TRBV25-1 and TRBJ2-1, with D unclear. CDR3 length equals 12 residues. Germline-derived CDR1 and CDR2 are MGHDK and SYGVNS. The V end was cut by 10 bases, the J end by 10 bases, with 17 bases between. The CDR3 protein is CATLFGSREQFF. For the CDR3, the DNA is TGTGCCACTCTTTTTGGGTCCCGGGAGCAGTTCTTC.

The CDR3 nucleotides are TGTGCCAGCAGGGACTACAAACTGGATGAGCAGTTCTTC. Its translation is CASRDYKLDEQFF. The chain joins TRBV25-1 to TRBJ2-1, with a possible D match to TRBD2 (6 bases). Germline V gene lookup returns CDR1 MGHDK and CDR2 SYGVNS. The length of the CDR3 is 13 residues. The V gene lost 6 bases and the J gene lost 8 bases, with 14 bases spanning the gap.

This rearrangement joins TRBV27 to TRBJ2-7; either TRBD1 or TRBD2 may supply D (5 bases each). The V end was cut by 1 base, the J end by 4 bases, with 17 bases between. The germline CDR1 and CDR2 sequences are MNHEY and SMNVEV (reference sequence). The CDR3 has 16 amino acids. The CDR3 region has the DNA TGTGCCAGCAGTTTATTAGGGGAGTCTAGCCTGTACGAGCAGTACTTC. It is translated as CASSLLGESSLYEQYF.

The chain links TRBV24-1 to TRBJ2-5, with 10 bases lining up with TRBD1. In germline, CDR1 is KGHDR, CDR2 SFDVKD. The CDR3 spans 13 residues. V dropped 9 bases and J dropped 3; count of bases not matched to a gene: 3. The DNA of the CDR3 is TGTGCCACCCCGGGGACAGGGGAAGAGACCCAGTACTTC. It translates to CATPGTGEETQYF.

J is TRBJ1-5 and V is TRBV5-1; no reliable D call. This CDR3 is built from 13 residues. V was shortened by 2 bases and J by 1 base, with 4 bases between the two germline ends. Looked up from germline, CDR1 is SGHRS and CDR2 is YFSETQ. The CDR3 loop reads CASSLRSNQPQHF. The CDR3, as DNA: TGCGCCAGCAGCTTACGAAGCAATCAGCCCCAGCATTTT.

The chain carries TRBV6-5 and TRBJ2-7, with D tentatively TRBD1 or TRBD2 (6 bases each). The CDR3 is made up of 11 amino acids. V was clipped by 7 bases and J by 7 bases, with 11 bases between them. In germline, CDR1 is MNHEY, CDR2 SVGAGI. This CDR3 is CASKEGGEQYF. DNA for the CDR3: TGTGCCAGCAAAGAAGGGGGGGAGCAGTACTTC.

V usage is TRBV5-6 and J usage is TRBJ2-7, with 13 bases identical to TRBD2. Germline CDR1 and CDR2: SGHDT and YYEEEE. The CDR3 is made up of 16 amino acids. The J segment lost 5 bases and the V segment lost 2 bases, leaving 7 bases of the junction unmatched. The CDR3 loop reads CASSFAGTSGANEQYF. As DNA, the CDR3 is TGTGCCAGCAGCTTCGCAGGGACTAGCGGGGCGAACGAGCAGTACTTC.

This clone was observed a single time. The chain recombines TRBV19 with TRBJ1-1, with 8 bases fitting TRBD1. Germline loops: CDR1 LNHDA, CDR2 SQIVND (reference sequence). The CDR3 loop spans 13 amino acids. V lost 5 bases and J lost 6; bases outside the gene matches: 5. As DNA, the CDR3 is TGTGCCAGTAGTCCGACAGGGGTAGCTGAAGCTTTCTTT. It encodes CASSPTGVAEAFF. Complete variable domain (other parts from reference TRBV19 and TRBJ1-1): DGGITQSPKYLFRKEGQNVTLSCEQNLNHDAMYWYRQDPGQGLRLIYYSQIVNDFQKGDIAEGYSVSREKKESFPLTVTSAQKNPTAFYLCASSPTGVAEAFFGQGTRLTVV.

The chain couples TRBV3-1 (or the pseudogene TRBV3-2) to TRBJ1-1; D remains unclear. The CDR3 is 12 residues long. Trimming shortened V by 1 base and J by 5 bases, and 5 bases separated the two germline ends. CDR1 LGHDT and CDR2 YNNKEL come from the germline V gene (reference sequence). The CDR3 is CASSQGWTEAFF. The CDR3 DNA reads TGTGCCAGCAGCCAAGGGTGGACTGAAGCTTTCTTT.

The chain joins TRBV5-5 to TRBJ1-4; the D gene is possibly TRBD1 (5 bases). CDR1 is SGHKS, CDR2 YYEKEE, per germline (reference sequence). The V end lost 3 bases, the J end lost 4 bases, and 13 bases lay between the germline ends. The CDR3 covers 15 residues. The CDR3: CASSWVDNRNEKLFF. CDR3 coding DNA: TGTGCCAGCAGCTGGGTGGACAACCGTAATGAAAAACTGTTTTTT.

The gene calls are TRBV24-1 and TRBJ1-2, with TRBD1 matching 7 bases. Germline V gene data show CDR1 as KGHDR and CDR2 as SFDVKD. The junction had 11 bases not matched to a gene; V was cut back by 10 bases and J by 4 bases. The CDR3 has 14 amino acids. CDR3 protein: CATSNRDRSYGYTF. CDR3 in DNA: TGTGCCACTTCAAACCGGGACAGAAGCTATGGCTACACCTTC.

The chain combines TRBV2 with TRBJ2-2; 8 bases are a match to TRBD1. Germline V gives CDR1 SNHLY, CDR2 FYNNEI. Trimming cost V 7 bases and J 2 bases; bases outside gene matches: 9. This CDR3 region has 16 residues. The CDR3 bases are TGTGCCAGCAAGATCCAGGGGGCCCTAAACACCGGGGAGCTGTTTTTT. This sequence encodes CASKIQGALNTGELFF. Filled out from reference TRBV2 and TRBJ2-2, the complete variable domain reads EPEVTQTPSHQVTQMGQEVILRCVPISNHLYFYWYRQILGQKVEFLVSFYNNEISEKSEIFDDQFSVERPDGSNFTLKIRSTKLEDSAMYFCASKIQGALNTGELFFGEGSRLTVL.

J is TRBJ2-2 and V is TRBV28, with D unclear. V dropped 2 bases and J dropped 1 base, with 8 bases sitting between them. The CDR3 length is 15 residues. Germline V CDR1 and CDR2: MDHEN, SYDVKM. CDR3 region: CASSLGGVNTGELFF. The DNA of the CDR3 is TGTGCCAGCAGTTTAGGTGGAGTGAACACCGGGGAGCTGTTTTTT.

The rearrangement links TRBV2 to TRBJ2-3; 7 bases map to TRBD2. Trimming at V came to 9 bases and at J to 3 bases, leaving 9 bases not matched to a gene. Germline CDR1 SNHLY, CDR2 FYNNEI. CDR3 size: 14 residues. The CDR3 sequence is CARKLATHTDTQYF. The CDR3 DNA is TGTGCCAGGAAACTAGCGACCCATACAGATACGCAGTATTTT.